This T cell receptor beta chain was sequenced during a study of early T cells in non-severe SARS-CoV-2 infection. Whole-study context: Unpaired chains resulted from sequencing bulk RNA of unsorted whole blood.

On this clonotype itself: Its specificity is not known.

Overall study findings and caveats: A preference for anti-spike CD8 responses marked VDJdb matching, which missed private and CD4 specificities.

CDR1 is SGHRS and CDR2 is YFSETQ in the germline V gene. There are 14 residues in the CDR3. Trimming shortened V by 0 bases and J by 5 bases, and 11 bases separated the two germline ends. Individual cDNA molecules were tagged with unique molecular identifiers, the study reported. TCRdb reanalysed the 5' RACE reads using MiXCR and keeps one entry per CDR3 protein. The sample lists around 50,000 distinct CDR3 sequences, approximately 9.8% occurring once. The V call is TRBV5-1, the J call TRBJ1-1; D is undetermined. Sequenced material: whole blood. The clonotype originates from an adult who was a healthcare worker with PCR-confirmed SARS-CoV-2 infection or an uninfected control (not recorded which). CDR3 sequence reads: CASSLGGAATEAFF. In DNA, the CDR3 is TGCGCCAGCAGCTTGGGAGGAGCCGCGACTGAAGCTTTCTTT.